This T cell receptor (beta chain) was recovered during a study of T cells in Graves' hyperthyroidism and ophthalmopathy. Broader study findings: Ophthalmopathy and stable hyperthyroidism were separated by a 13 V-J model. Ophthalmopathy prediction by the model preceded onset by a median about 6 months.

There were TCR beta CDR3 regions amplified from RNA transcripts. In the first-round RT-PCR of the TCR CDR3, the HTBI primer set was used. TCRdb processed the multiplex PCR reads anew with MiXCR; each CDR3 protein has one entry. The data contain more than 500,000 distinct CDR3 sequences, 14% of them seen just once; the ten biggest clones take up over 11%. The ends lost 3 bases at V and 4 bases at J; junction bases unmatched: 7. The CDR3 spans 15 residues. Per germline, CDR1 MDHEN and CDR2 SYDVKM. A note on this clonotype: Its antigen is as yet unknown.

The source of the PBMCs was 10 ml of fresh peripheral blood. The sequence derives from a woman aged 40 to 55 with Graves' hyperthyroidism. The sequenced sample was blood. The V gene is TRBV28, the J gene TRBJ1-1; 8 bases fit TRBD1. This CDR3 is CASSFQGALSTEAFF. The CDR3 DNA is TGTGCCAGCAGTTTTCAGGGGGCACTTTCCACTGAAGCTTTCTTT.